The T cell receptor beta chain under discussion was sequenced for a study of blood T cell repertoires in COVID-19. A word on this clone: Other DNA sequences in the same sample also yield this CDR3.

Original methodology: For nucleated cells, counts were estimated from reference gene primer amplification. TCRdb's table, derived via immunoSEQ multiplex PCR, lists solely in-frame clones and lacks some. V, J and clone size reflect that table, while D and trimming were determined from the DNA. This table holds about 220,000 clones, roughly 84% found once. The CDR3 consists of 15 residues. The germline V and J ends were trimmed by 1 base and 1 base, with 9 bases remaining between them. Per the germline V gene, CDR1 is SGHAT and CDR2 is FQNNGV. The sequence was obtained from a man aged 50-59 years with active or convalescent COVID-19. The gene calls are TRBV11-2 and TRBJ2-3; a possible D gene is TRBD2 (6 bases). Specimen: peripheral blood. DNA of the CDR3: TGTGCCAGCAGCTTAGGAACGGGAGGCACAGATACGCAGTATTTT. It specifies CASSLGTGGTDTQYF. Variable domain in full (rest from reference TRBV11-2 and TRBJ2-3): EAGVAQSPRYKIIEKRQSVAFWCNPISGHATLYWYQQILGQGPKLLIQFQNNGVVDDSQLPKDRFSAERLKGVDSTLKIQPAKLEDSAVYLCASSLGTGGTDTQYFGPGTRLTVL.